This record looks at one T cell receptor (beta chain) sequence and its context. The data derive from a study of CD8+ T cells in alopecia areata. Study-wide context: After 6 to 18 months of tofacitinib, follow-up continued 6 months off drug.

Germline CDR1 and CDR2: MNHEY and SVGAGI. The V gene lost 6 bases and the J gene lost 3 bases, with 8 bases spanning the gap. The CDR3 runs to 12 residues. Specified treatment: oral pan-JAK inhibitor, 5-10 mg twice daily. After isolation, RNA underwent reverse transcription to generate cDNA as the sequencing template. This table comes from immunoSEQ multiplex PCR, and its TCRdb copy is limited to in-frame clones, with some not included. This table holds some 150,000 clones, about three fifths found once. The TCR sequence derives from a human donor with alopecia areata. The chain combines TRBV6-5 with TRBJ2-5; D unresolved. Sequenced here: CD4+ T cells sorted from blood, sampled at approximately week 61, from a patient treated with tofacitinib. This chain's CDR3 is CASSPAEETQYF. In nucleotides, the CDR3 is TGTGCCAGCAGCCCCGCGGAAGAGACCCAGTACTTC.